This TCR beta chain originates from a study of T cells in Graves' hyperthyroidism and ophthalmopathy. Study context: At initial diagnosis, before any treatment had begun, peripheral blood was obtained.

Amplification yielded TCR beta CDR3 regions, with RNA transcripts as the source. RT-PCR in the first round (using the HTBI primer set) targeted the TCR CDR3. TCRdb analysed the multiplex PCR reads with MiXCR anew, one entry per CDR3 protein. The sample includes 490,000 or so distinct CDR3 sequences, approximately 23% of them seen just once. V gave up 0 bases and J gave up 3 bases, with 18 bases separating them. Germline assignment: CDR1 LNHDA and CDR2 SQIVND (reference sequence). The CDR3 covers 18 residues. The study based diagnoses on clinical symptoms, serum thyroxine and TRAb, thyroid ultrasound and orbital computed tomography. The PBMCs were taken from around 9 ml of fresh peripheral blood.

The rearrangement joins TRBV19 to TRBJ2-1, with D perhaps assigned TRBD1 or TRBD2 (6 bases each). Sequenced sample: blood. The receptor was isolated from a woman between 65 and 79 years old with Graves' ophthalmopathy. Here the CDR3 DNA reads TGTGCCAGTAGTATAGAAGGGGGAGGTTATATAAGCTACAATGAGCAGTTCTTC. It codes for CASSIEGGGYISYNEQFF.